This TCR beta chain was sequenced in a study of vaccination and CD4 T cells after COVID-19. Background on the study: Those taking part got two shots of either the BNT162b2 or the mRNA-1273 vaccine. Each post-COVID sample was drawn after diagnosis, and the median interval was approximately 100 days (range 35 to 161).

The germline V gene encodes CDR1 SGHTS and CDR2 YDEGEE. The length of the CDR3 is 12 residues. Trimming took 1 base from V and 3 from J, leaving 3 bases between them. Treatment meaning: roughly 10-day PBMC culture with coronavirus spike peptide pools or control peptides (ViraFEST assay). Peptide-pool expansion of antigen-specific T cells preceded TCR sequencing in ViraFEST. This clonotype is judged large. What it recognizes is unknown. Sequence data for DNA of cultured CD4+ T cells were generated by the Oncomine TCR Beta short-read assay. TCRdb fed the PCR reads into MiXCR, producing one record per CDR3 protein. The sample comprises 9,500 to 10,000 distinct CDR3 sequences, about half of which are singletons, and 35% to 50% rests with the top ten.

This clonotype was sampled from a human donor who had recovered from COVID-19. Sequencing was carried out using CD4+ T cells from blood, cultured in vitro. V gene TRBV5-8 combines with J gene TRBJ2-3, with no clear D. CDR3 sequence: CASSLPTDTQYF. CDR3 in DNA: TGTGCCAGCAGCTTGCCTACAGATACGCAGTATTTT.